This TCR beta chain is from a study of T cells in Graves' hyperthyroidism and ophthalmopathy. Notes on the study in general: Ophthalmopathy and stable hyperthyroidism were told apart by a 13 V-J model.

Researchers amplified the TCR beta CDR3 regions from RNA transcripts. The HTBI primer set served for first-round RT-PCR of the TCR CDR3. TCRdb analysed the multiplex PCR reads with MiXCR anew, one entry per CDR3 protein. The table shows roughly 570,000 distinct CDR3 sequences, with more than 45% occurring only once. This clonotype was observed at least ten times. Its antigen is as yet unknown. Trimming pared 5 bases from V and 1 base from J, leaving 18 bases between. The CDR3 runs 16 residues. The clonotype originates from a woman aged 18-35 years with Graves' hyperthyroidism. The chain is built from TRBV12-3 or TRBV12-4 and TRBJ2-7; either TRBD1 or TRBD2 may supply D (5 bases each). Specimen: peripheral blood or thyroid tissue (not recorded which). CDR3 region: CASSRTGTLPSYEQYF. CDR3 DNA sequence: TGTGCCAGCAGTCGAACCGGGACGCTGCCTTCCTACGAGCAGTACTTC.